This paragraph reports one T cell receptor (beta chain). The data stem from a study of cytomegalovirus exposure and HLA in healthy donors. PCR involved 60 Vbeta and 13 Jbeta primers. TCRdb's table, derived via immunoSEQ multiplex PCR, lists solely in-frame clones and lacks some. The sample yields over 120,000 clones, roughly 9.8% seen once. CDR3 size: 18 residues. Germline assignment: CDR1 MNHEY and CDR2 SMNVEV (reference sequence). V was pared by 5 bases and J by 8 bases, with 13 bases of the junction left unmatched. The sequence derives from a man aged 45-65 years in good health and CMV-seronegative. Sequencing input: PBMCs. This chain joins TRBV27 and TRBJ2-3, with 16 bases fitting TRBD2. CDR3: CASSPGTSGRGTGGTQYF. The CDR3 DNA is TGTGCCAGCAGTCCGGGGACTAGCGGGAGGGGAACCGGCGGTACGCAGTATTTT.